This T cell receptor (beta chain) stems from a study of shared clonotypes between healthy human individuals. This CDR3 has 13 amino acids. The V gene's germline CDR1 is LNHDA and CDR2 SQIVND (reference sequence). Trimming cost V 7 bases and J 2 bases, with 9 bases left between them. Partitioning of CD4+ cells yielded a CD45RA+ naive subset and a CD45RA-negative memory subset. Libraries were prepared by immunoSEQ multiplex PCR; TCRdb keeps only in-frame clonotypes and omits some of them. The data contain roughly 1 million clones, 70% to 80% of them singletons. This TCR was sampled from a man aged 18 to 29 in good health. Source material: memory CD4+ T cells sorted from blood. Documented subset: CD45RA-negative fraction. V gene TRBV19 combines with J gene TRBJ1-3; D is unclear. CDR3 nucleotides: TGTGCCAGTATACCGGCACCTGGAAACACCATATATTTT. Amino acids: CASIPAPGNTIYF.